This T cell receptor beta chain was captured in a study of T-cell reconstitution after alpha-beta-depleted transplantation in children. Germline V gene sequence: CDR1 MNHEY, CDR2 SMNVEV (reference sequence). This CDR3 has 14 residues. V lost 1 base and J 8 bases, leaving 12 bases between the germline ends. Researchers prepared the TCRbeta library using unique molecular identifiers, the study reports. TCRdb redid the calling of the PCR reads with MiXCR, one entry per CDR3 protein. The profile shows about 440,000 distinct CDR3 sequences, 43% of them singletons. Study-wide results and limits: Newly produced T cells mostly accounted for T-cell counts and diversity one year post-transplant.

This clonotype was picked up many times. The antigen is not known. V is TRBV27 and J is TRBJ2-1; D is ambiguous. The specimen was PBMCs, collected before TCRalphabeta/CD19-depleted stem cell transplant. The sequence derives from a girl aged 2-10 years with aplastic anemia, due to receive a stem cell transplant. The CDR3 region has the DNA TGTGCCAGCAGTTTATTCCGCCCCCTGGATGAGCAGTTCTTC. It yields the protein CASSLFRPLDEQFF.